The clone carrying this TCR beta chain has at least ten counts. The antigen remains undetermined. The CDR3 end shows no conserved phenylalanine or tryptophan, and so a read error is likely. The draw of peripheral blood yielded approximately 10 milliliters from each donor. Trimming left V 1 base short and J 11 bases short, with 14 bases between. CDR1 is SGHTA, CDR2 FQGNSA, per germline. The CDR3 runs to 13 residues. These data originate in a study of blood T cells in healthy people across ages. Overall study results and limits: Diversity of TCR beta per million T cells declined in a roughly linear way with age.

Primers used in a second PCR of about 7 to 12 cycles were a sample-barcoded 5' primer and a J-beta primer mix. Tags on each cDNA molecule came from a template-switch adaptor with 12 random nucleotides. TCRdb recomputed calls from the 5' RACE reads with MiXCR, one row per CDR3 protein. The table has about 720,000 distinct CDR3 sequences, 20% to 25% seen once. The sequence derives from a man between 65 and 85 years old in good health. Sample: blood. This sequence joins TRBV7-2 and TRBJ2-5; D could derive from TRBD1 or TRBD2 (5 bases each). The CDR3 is CASSLEHGTSQYV. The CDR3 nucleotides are TGTGCCAGCAGCTTAGAACACGGGACGTCGCAGTACGTC.